This T cell receptor (beta chain) comes out of a study of cytomegalovirus exposure and HLA in healthy donors. Germline assignment: CDR1 SNHLY and CDR2 FYNNEI. The V and J ends lost 6 bases and 3 bases, in that order; junction bases with no gene match: 4. The CDR3 consists of 14 residues. The assay was immunoSEQ multiplex PCR, and TCRdb's table has in-frame clones only and misses some. The sample contains about 63,000 clones, about 95% of which appear only once. V usage is TRBV2 and J usage is TRBJ2-2, with 7 bases fitting TRBD2. Sequenced sample: PBMCs. This clonotype was obtained from a woman between 18 and 29 years old in good health and CMV-seropositive. The CDR3 here is CASRSGTDTGELFF. DNA for the CDR3: TGTGCCAGCAGGAGCGGGACCGACACCGGGGAGCTGTTTTTT. The full variable domain, rest sourced from reference TRBV2 and TRBJ2-2, is EPEVTQTPSHQVTQMGQEVILRCVPISNHLYFYWYRQILGQKVEFLVSFYNNEISEKSEIFDDQFSVERPDGSNFTLKIRSTKLEDSAMYFCASRSGTDTGELFFGEGSRLTVL.